Presented here are 21 T cell receptor beta chains from one specimen sequenced in a study of shared clonotypes between healthy human individuals. The naive CD8 fraction comprised CD45RO-negative cells positively selected for CCR7 and excluded terminally differentiated effector memory CD45RA+ cells. TCRdb keeps only in-frame clones here, not all; method: immunoSEQ multiplex PCR. Here the sample spans roughly 2,000,000 clones, roughly 94% being singletons. Sequenced material: naive CD8+ T cells sorted from blood. Every receptor here comes from a man younger than 35 in good health.

The chain joins TRBV11-2 to TRBJ2-7; tentatively, D is TRBD1 (6 bases). The CDR3 runs 17 residues. Germline CDR1 and CDR2: SGHAT and FQNNGV. Trimming stripped 5 bases from V and 0 bases from J, with 20 bases between. CDR3 sequence: CASSLRSWDTGSYEQYF. The CDR3 coding sequence is TGTGCCAGCAGCCTCCGGAGCTGGGACACAGGCTCCTACGAGCAGTACTTC.

A single count supports this clone. This chain uses TRBV27 with TRBJ1-2; D is unclear. V was trimmed by 5 bases and J by 7 bases, leaving 17 bases between them. CDR3 size: 14 residues. The germline gives CDR1 MNHEY, CDR2 SMNVEV (reference sequence). This CDR3 reads CASSTDRVLGGYTF. DNA for the CDR3: TGTGCCAGCAGTACCGACCGAGTTCTCGGTGGCTACACCTTC.

This CDR3 is CASSQGVAGGYEQYF. The DNA of the CDR3 is TGCGCCAGCAGCCAAGGAGTAGCGGGAGGGTACGAGCAGTACTTC. The V call is TRBV4-1, the J call TRBJ2-7; 11 nucleotides align to TRBD2. Per germline, CDR1 MGHRA and CDR2 YSYEKL. V shed 1 base, J shed 4 bases, and the junction held 3 bases outside the gene matches. The CDR3 has 15 amino acids.

This clone was found once. V usage is TRBV4-1 and J usage is TRBJ2-7; D is perhaps TRBD2 (6 bases). Germline lookup yields CDR1 MGHRA and CDR2 YSYEKL. CDR3 length: 15 amino acids. The V gene lost 5 bases and the J gene lost 1 base, with 15 bases spanning the gap. CDR3 loop: CASSDRLGGSYEQYF. The DNA for the CDR3 is TGCGCCAGCAGCGATCGTCTCGGGGGATCCTACGAGCAGTACTTC.

The V and J genes are TRBV5-1 and TRBJ2-3, with TRBD2 as a possible D gene (7 bases). Germline assignment: CDR1 SGHRS and CDR2 YFSETQ. With 4 bases removed from V and 2 bases from J, the gap between germline ends came to 14 bases. The CDR3 covers 15 residues. The CDR3 bases are TGCGCCAGCAGCCACCGGGGGGCCTTCACAGATACGCAGTATTTT. Protein product: CASSHRGAFTDTQYF.

This clone has only a few counts. V and J are TRBV29-1 and TRBJ2-7; TRBD1 might be the D (5 bases). The CDR3 spans 15 residues. The V end was cut by 1 base, the J end by 2 bases, with 15 bases between. Germline assignment: CDR1 SQVTM and CDR2 ANQGSEA. In DNA, the CDR3 is TGCAGCGTTGAAGTCAAATCAGGGTTCGCCTACGAGCAGTACTTC. It is translated as CSVEVKSGFAYEQYF.

V usage is TRBV28 and J usage is TRBJ2-6; no firm D call. With 3 bases removed from V and 4 bases from J, the gap between germline ends came to 16 bases. Germline V gene sequence: CDR1 MDHEN, CDR2 SYDVKM. The CDR3 sequence is 17 residues long. CDR3 in amino acids: CASSFLLFGSGANVLTF. The CDR3 coding sequence is TGTGCCAGCAGTTTTCTTTTATTTGGGTCCGGGGCCAACGTCCTGACTTTC.

The chain has TRBV10-3 and TRBJ1-1; TRBD1 agrees at 8 bases. With 9 bases clipped from V and 6 bases from J, the junction kept 6 bases outside the gene matches. The CDR3 is made up of 12 amino acids. CDR1 is ENHRY, CDR2 SYGVKD, per germline. CDR3 nucleotides: TGTGCCATAACGGGACAGGCCCCTGAAGCTTTCTTT. It yields the protein CAITGQAPEAFF.

This chain uses TRBV28 with TRBJ2-7, with 7 bases lining up with TRBD2. In germline, CDR1 is MDHEN, CDR2 SYDVKM. The CDR3 sequence is 13 residues long. The ends lost 5 bases at V and 2 bases at J; junction bases unmatched: 3. This chain's CDR3 is CASSTAGAYEQYF. For the CDR3, the DNA is TGTGCCAGCAGTACCGCGGGGGCCTACGAGCAGTACTTC. Based on the CDR3 plus reference TRBV28 and TRBJ2-7, the full variable domain is DVKVTQSSRYLVKRTGEKVFLECVQDMDHENMFWYRQDPGLGLRLIYFSYDVKMKEKGDIPEGYSVSREKKERFSLILESASTNQTSMYLCASSTAGAYEQYFGPGTRLTVT.

J is TRBJ2-7 and V is TRBV5-4; tentatively, D is TRBD2 (5 bases). Trimming left V 2 bases short and J 3 bases short, with 9 bases between. Germline lookup yields CDR1 SGHNT and CDR2 YYREEE (reference sequence). This CDR3 has 13 amino acids. CDR3 region: CASSFYEGYEQYF. The CDR3 DNA is TGTGCCAGCAGCTTCTACGAGGGCTACGAGCAGTACTTC.

In DNA, the CDR3 is TGTGCCAGCAGTTTATCGAACAGGGGCCAGCCCCAGCATTTT. It specifies CASSLSNRGQPQHF. The genes are TRBV27 and TRBJ1-5; TRBD1 matches 7 bases. The CDR3 covers 14 residues. Per germline, CDR1 MNHEY and CDR2 SMNVEV (reference sequence). V lost 0 bases, J lost 7 bases, and 3 bases stayed unmatched.

The V call is TRBV9, the J call TRBJ2-7; a weak D match, TRBD1 (5 bases). V lost 0 bases and J lost 7, with 14 bases in between. This CDR3 has 14 amino acids. Germline lookup yields CDR1 SGDLS and CDR2 YYNGEE. The CDR3, as DNA: TGTGCCAGCAGCGTAGGGGGCGCCCCGAAAGAGCAGTACTTC. Residues: CASSVGGAPKEQYF.

The chain is built from TRBV7-9 and TRBJ2-5; TRBD2 agrees at 13 bases. The CDR3 is 15 amino acids. Germline V gene sequence: CDR1 SEHNR, CDR2 FQNEAQ (reference sequence). The junction had 0 bases not matched to a gene; V was cut back by 2 bases and J by 3 bases. The CDR3 spells CASSLTSGGEETQYF. The CDR3 DNA follows: TGTGCCAGCAGCTTAACTAGCGGGGGGGAAGAGACCCAGTACTTC. The full variable domain, in which reference TRBV7-9 and TRBJ2-5 provide the parts outside the CDR3, is DTGVSQNPRHKITKRGQNVTFRCDPISEHNRLYWYRQTLGQGPEFLTYFQNEAQLEKSRLLSDRFSAERPKGSFSTLEIQRTEQGDSAMYLCASSLTSGGEETQYFGPGTRLLVL.

The chain employs TRBV2 and TRBJ1-2; 9 bases are shared with TRBD1. The CDR3 has 14 residues. V lost 0 bases, J lost 8 bases, and 4 bases stayed unmatched. CDR1 is SNHLY, CDR2 FYNNEI, per germline. The CDR3 DNA sequence: TGTGCCAGCAGTGAAGCACAGGGGGCAAGGGGCTACACCTTC. Its protein is CASSEAQGARGYTF.

This clone was picked up one time. This chain connects TRBV2 to TRBJ1-2; perhaps TRBD1 as D (5 bases). V lost 3 bases, J lost 4 bases, and 12 bases lay in between. Germline V gives CDR1 SNHLY, CDR2 FYNNEI. The CDR3 is made up of 14 amino acids. As DNA, the CDR3 is TGTGCCAGCAGTGACGCGACAGTTCGCTATGGCTACACCTTC. Translation gives CASSDATVRYGYTF.

This clone was detected only once. The chain couples TRBV28 to TRBJ1-1, with 9 bases aligning to TRBD1. J lost 0 bases, V lost 4 bases, and 6 bases had no gene match. The CDR3 has 16 amino acids. Germline CDR1 is MDHEN and CDR2 is SYDVKM. The CDR3 loop is CASSWTGVDLNTEAFF. Here the CDR3 DNA reads TGTGCCAGCAGTTGGACAGGGGTGGACTTGAACACTGAAGCTTTCTTT.

The CDR3: CAWSGTGGRAHEQYF. The CDR3 region has the DNA TGTGCCTGGAGTGGAACAGGGGGTCGGGCCCACGAGCAGTACTTC. The chain has TRBV30 and TRBJ2-7; TRBD1 agrees at 8 bases. This CDR3 contains 15 residues. V shed 1 base and J 5 bases; nucleotides not matched to a gene: 10. Per germline, CDR1 GTSNPN and CDR2 SVGIG (reference sequence).

V and J are TRBV27 and TRBJ2-7, with D tentatively TRBD2 (6 bases). Trimming removed 2 bases from V and 0 bases from J, with 11 bases in between. Germline V gene data show CDR1 as MNHEY and CDR2 as SMNVEV (reference sequence). This CDR3 comprises 15 residues. Written as DNA, the CDR3 is TGTGCCAGCAGTTTAGGGCTAGCGCTCTCCTACGAGCAGTACTTC. Residues: CASSLGLALSYEQYF.

This clone appeared once. The CDR3 loop reads CASSFRLDSGYF. CDR3 DNA sequence: TGTGCCAGCAGCTTCCGACTAGACTCAGGCTACTTC. The V call is TRBV5-8, the J call TRBJ2-7, with D possibly being TRBD2 (6 bases). CDR3 length: 12 amino acids. V was pared by 2 bases and J by 13 bases, with 16 bases between. Per the germline V gene, CDR1 is SGHTS and CDR2 is YDEGEE. The entire variable domain, with the rest obtained from reference TRBV5-8 and TRBJ2-7, is as follows: EAGVTQSPTHLIKTRGQQATLRCSPISGHTSVYWYQQALGLGLQFLLWYDEGEERNRGNFPPRFSGRQFPNYSSELNVNALELEDSALYLCASSFRLDSGYFGPGTRLTVT.

This chain connects TRBV14 to TRBJ2-1; TRBD2 matches at 7 bases. V lost 4 bases, J lost 0 bases, and 12 bases stayed unmatched. The germline gives CDR1 SGHDN, CDR2 FVKESK. The CDR3 extends over 18 amino acids. The CDR3 protein is CASSPLLGAGDSYNEQFF. As DNA, the CDR3 is TGTGCCAGCAGCCCGCTTCTTGGCGCGGGAGACTCCTACAATGAGCAGTTCTTC.

The chain is built from TRBV14 and TRBJ2-4; unclear D gene. The germline V gene has CDR1 SGHDN and CDR2 FVKESK. The germline V and J ends were trimmed by 4 bases and 8 bases, with 15 bases remaining between them. The CDR3 length is 14 residues. CDR3 sequence (DNA): TGTGCCAGCAGCCTGGCCTCCAACGAGTACATTCAGTACTTC. Amino acid sequence: CASSLASNEYIQYF.